The T cell receptor beta chain under discussion was sequenced for a study of T cells in Graves' hyperthyroidism and ophthalmopathy. At least ten counts were recorded for this clonotype. Its antigen is not known. Study-level results: A model of 13 V-J features distinguished ophthalmopathy from stable hyperthyroidism. Most expanded thyroid clonotypes above 0.001 also appeared in blood.

Template material for amplifying TCR beta CDR3 regions consisted of RNA transcripts. With the HTBI primer set, the TCR CDR3 went through a first round of RT-PCR. In TCRdb, the multiplex PCR reads were re-called with MiXCR into one record per CDR3 protein. The table has around 540,000 distinct CDR3 sequences, more than 45% seen once; the top ten hold about 7.9%. Stable hyperthyroidism: no ophthalmopathy progression over 18 months of follow-up. In making diagnoses, clinical symptoms, serum thyroxine and TRAb, thyroid ultrasound and orbital computed tomography were all used. Germline-derived CDR1 and CDR2 are SEHNR and FQNEAQ (reference sequence). Trimming stripped 2 bases from V and 4 bases from J, with 8 bases between. The CDR3 runs 13 residues.

Sequenced material: peripheral blood or thyroid tissue (not recorded which). The chain uses TRBV7-9 and TRBJ1-1, with a possible D match to TRBD1 (5 bases). This receptor was taken from a young woman with Graves' hyperthyroidism. CDR3 loop: CASSLLGGTEAFF. The DNA of the CDR3 is TGTGCCAGCAGCTTATTGGGGGGCACTGAAGCTTTCTTT.